A selection of T cell receptor beta chains follows, all from one sample in a study of T cell repertoires in cytomegalovirus infection. TCRdb re-analysed the reads in MiXCR, keeping a single row per CDR3 protein. The repertoire holds more than 40,000 distinct CDR3 sequences, with 20% to 25% as singletons. No cognate antigen is known for these TCRs. Material: CD8+ T cells from cultured PBMCs, obtained from culture after CMV antigen stimulation. All receptors come from a human donor in good health (CMV status not recorded). Some clones in this sample may be carry-over from other donors' samples. CDR3s include the opening cysteine and the closing phenylalanine or tryptophan. A D gene is named only where the DNA matches it firmly. Clone size, where shown, is once, few, many, or a class for clones that have expanded.

J: TRBJ1-2
size: few
V: TRBV2
D: TRBD1
CDR3: CASITTTGTGTNGYTF
DNA: TGTGCCAGCATCACTACAACCGGGACAGGAACAAATGGCTACACCTTC

J: TRBJ2-1
size: once
V: TRBV9
D: TRBD2
CDR3: CASSVGEGSGRAGEQFF
DNA: TGTGCCAGCAGCGTAGGTGAGGGTAGCGGGAGGGCCGGTGAGCAGTTCTTC

J: TRBJ1-5
size: NA
V: TRBV7-2
D: TRBD1
CDR3: CASSTWTRQGGGNQPQHF
DNA: TGTGCCAGCAGCACATGGACACGGCAGGGGGGAGGCAATCAGCCCCAGCATTTT

J: TRBJ2-1
size: few
V: TRBV27
D: NA
CDR3: CASSPSSSYNEQFF
DNA: TGTGCCAGCAGTCCGTCCAGCTCCTACAATGAGCAGTTCTTC

J: TRBJ2-6
size: NA
V: TRBV7-3
D: NA
CDR3: CASSFPRVLGANVLTF
DNA: TGTGCCAGCAGCTTCCCCAGGGTGTTAGGGGCCAACGTCCTGACTTTC

J: TRBJ2-7
size: few
V: TRBV28
D: NA
CDR3: CASSLHLAISGYSSYEQYF
DNA: TGTGCCAGCAGTTTACACCTGGCTATTAGCGGCTATAGCTCCTACGAGCAGTACTTC

J: TRBJ2-1
size: NA
V: TRBV4-3
D: NA
CDR3: CASSQDSNSDNEQFF
DNA: TGCGCCAGCAGCCAAGACAGTAACTCAGACAATGAGCAGTTCTTC

J: TRBJ1-5
size: few
V: TRBV28
D: TRBD1
CDR3: CASRVTGGSNQPQHF
DNA: TGTGCCAGCAGGGTGACAGGGGGTAGCAATCAGCCCCAGCATTTT

J: TRBJ1-2
size: NA
V: TRBV5-1
D: NA
CDR3: CASSLDRGSYGYTF
DNA: TGCGCCAGCAGCTTGGATCGGGGAAGCTATGGCTACACCTTC

J: TRBJ2-2
size: few
V: TRBV29-1
D: NA
CDR3: CSVDPAGNTGELFF
DNA: TGCAGCGTTGACCCCGCAGGGAACACCGGGGAGCTGTTTTTT

J: TRBJ1-1
size: once
V: TRBV11-2
D: TRBD1
CDR3: CASSLDQTRGPGGRAFF
DNA: TGTGCCAGCAGCTTAGACCAAACCAGGGGGCCTGGGGGTCGGGCTTTCTTT

J: TRBJ1-1
size: NA
V: TRBV29-1
D: NA
CDR3: CSVVTGGKTEAFF
DNA: TGCAGCGTTGTGACCGGGGGAAAAACTGAAGCTTTCTTT

J: TRBJ2-1
size: NA
V: TRBV20-1
D: NA
CDR3: CSAPSASSYNEQFF
DNA: TGCAGTGCTCCCAGCGCAAGCTCCTACAATGAGCAGTTCTTC

J: TRBJ2-1
size: few
V: TRBV7-2
D: NA
CDR3: CASSPTGSSGIGQFF
DNA: TGTGCCAGCAGCCCAACCGGCTCCTCCGGGATCGGGCAGTTCTTC

J: TRBJ2-5
size: many
V: TRBV29-1
D: TRBD2
CDR3: CSACSGGPEETQYF
DNA: TGCAGCGCCTGTAGCGGGGGCCCAGAAGAGACCCAGTACTTC

J: TRBJ2-7
size: NA
V: TRBV6-2/TRBV6-3
D: NA
CDR3: CASTQYGGAWDEQYF
DNA: TGTGCCAGCACCCAATACGGCGGGGCGTGGGACGAGCAGTACTTC

J: TRBJ1-1
size: NA
V: TRBV20-1
D: NA
CDR3: CSARDRRGGPAFF
DNA: TGCAGTGCTAGAGACCGGCGGGGGGGGCCAGCTTTCTTT

J: TRBJ2-2
size: few
V: TRBV15
D: NA
CDR3: CATSRDLTLDRLAGELFF
DNA: TGTGCCACCAGCAGAGACCTTACACTCGACAGGTTGGCCGGGGAGCTGTTTTTT

J: TRBJ2-7
size: few
V: TRBV28
D: NA
CDR3: CASSPTGSSYEQYF
DNA: TGTGCCAGCAGTCCGACAGGAAGCTCCTACGAGCAGTACTTC

J: TRBJ2-1
size: NA
V: TRBV12-3/TRBV12-4
D: TRBD1
CDR3: CASSRNTGATTNEQFF
DNA: TGTGCCAGCAGCCGGAATACAGGGGCGACCACCAATGAGCAGTTCTTC

J: TRBJ1-2
size: NA
V: TRBV7-9
D: NA
CDR3: CASTGRVNYGYTF
DNA: TGTGCCAGCACCGGTAGGGTAAACTATGGCTACACCTTC

J: TRBJ1-2
size: NA
V: TRBV9
D: TRBD1
CDR3: CASSVGQGRDYGYTF
DNA: TGTGCCAGCAGCGTAGGACAGGGCCGAGACTATGGCTACACCTTC

J: TRBJ2-1
size: few
V: TRBV6-6
D: NA
CDR3: CASGRVSYNEQFF
DNA: TGTGCCAGCGGCCGGGTTTCCTACAATGAGCAGTTCTTC

J: TRBJ2-4
size: many
V: TRBV12-3/TRBV12-4
D: NA
CDR3: CASRGNDRVSNIQYF
DNA: TGTGCCAGCAGGGGTAATGACAGAGTCTCAAACATTCAGTACTTC

J: TRBJ2-1
size: few
V: TRBV20-1
D: TRBD2
CDR3: CSANGEGRSDEQFF
DNA: TGCAGTGCCAATGGGGAGGGGCGTAGCGATGAGCAGTTCTTC

J: TRBJ1-1
size: NA
V: TRBV12-3/TRBV12-4
D: NA
CDR3: CASSFGNTEAFF
DNA: TGTGCCAGCAGTTTCGGTAACACTGAAGCTTTCTTT

J: TRBJ2-6
size: NA
V: TRBV7-9
D: NA
CDR3: CASSLAVGANVLTF
DNA: TGTGCCAGCAGCTTAGCGGTCGGGGCCAACGTCCTGACTTTC

J: TRBJ2-1
size: once
V: TRBV7-9
D: NA
CDR3: CASRSGGDNEQFF
DNA: TGTGCCAGCAGATCAGGAGGGGACAATGAGCAGTTCTTC

J: TRBJ1-1
size: few
V: TRBV19
D: NA
CDR3: CASHRGDGAPVTEAFF
DNA: TGTGCCAGCCATAGGGGGGACGGGGCCCCCGTGACTGAAGCTTTCTTT

J: TRBJ1-1
size: NA
V: TRBV7-8
D: NA
CDR3: CASSVPMNTEAFF
DNA: TGTGCCAGCAGCGTCCCAATGAACACTGAAGCTTTCTTT

J: TRBJ1-5
size: NA
V: TRBV7-9
D: NA
CDR3: CASSLMGKGGNQPQHF
DNA: TGTGCCAGCAGCTTGATGGGGAAAGGGGGCAATCAGCCCCAGCATTTT

J: TRBJ2-1
size: NA
V: TRBV12-3/TRBV12-4
D: TRBD1
CDR3: CASKPGQGNNEQFF
DNA: TGTGCCAGCAAACCGGGACAGGGAAACAATGAGCAGTTCTTC

J: TRBJ2-7
size: few
V: TRBV7-2
D: NA
CDR3: CASSLAREIDEQYF
DNA: TGTGCCAGCAGCTTAGCGAGGGAGATCGACGAGCAGTACTTC

J: TRBJ2-7
size: few
V: TRBV9
D: NA
CDR3: CASSVSSSYEQYF
DNA: TGTGCCAGCAGCGTATCCAGTTCCTACGAGCAGTACTTC

J: TRBJ2-7
size: many
V: TRBV7-2
D: NA
CDR3: CASSSPSGVPYEQYF
DNA: TGTGCCAGCAGCTCCCCCTCGGGAGTTCCCTACGAGCAGTACTTC

J: TRBJ1-1
size: NA
V: TRBV11-1
D: NA
CDR3: CASSLVGSGPGAFF
DNA: TGTGCCAGCAGCTTAGTAGGCAGCGGACCGGGAGCTTTCTTT

J: TRBJ2-3
size: few
V: TRBV11-2
D: NA
CDR3: CASSLAGRGTDTQYF
DNA: TGTGCCAGCAGCTTAGCGGGTAGGGGCACAGATACGCAGTATTTT

J: TRBJ2-2
size: NA
V: TRBV11-1
D: NA
CDR3: CASTLGANTGELFF
DNA: TGTGCCAGCACCCTTGGGGCGAACACCGGGGAGCTGTTTTTT

J: TRBJ1-3
size: NA
V: TRBV15
D: NA
CDR3: CATSRDFAWSSGNTIYF
DNA: TGTGCCACCAGCAGAGATTTCGCCTGGAGCTCTGGAAACACCATATATTTT

J: TRBJ1-1
size: few
V: TRBV7-2
D: NA
CDR3: CASSSRDRPNTEAFF
DNA: TGTGCCAGCAGCTCCCGAGACAGACCGAACACTGAAGCTTTCTTT

J: TRBJ2-2
size: few
V: TRBV6-2/TRBV6-3
D: TRBD1
CDR3: CASSYDRGPRELFF
DNA: TGTGCCAGCAGTTACGACAGGGGTCCCCGGGAGCTGTTTTTT

J: TRBJ1-4
size: few
V: TRBV6-6
D: TRBD1
CDR3: CASSYRPGTAPEKLFF
DNA: TGTGCCAGCAGTTACAGGCCCGGGACAGCTCCTGAAAAACTGTTTTTT

J: TRBJ1-1
size: NA
V: TRBV5-4
D: NA
CDR3: CASSATGRNTEAFF
DNA: TGTGCCAGCAGCGCGACAGGACGGAACACTGAAGCTTTCTTT

J: TRBJ2-3
size: NA
V: TRBV12-3/TRBV12-4
D: NA
CDR3: CASSLAGGTDTQYF
DNA: TGTGCCAGCAGTTTAGCGGGGGGAACAGATACGCAGTATTTT

J: TRBJ2-3
size: few
V: TRBV5-4
D: NA
CDR3: CASSFSPFPTDTQYF
DNA: TGTGCCAGCAGCTTCTCGCCGTTCCCCACAGATACGCAGTATTTT

J: TRBJ2-3
size: NA
V: TRBV13
D: NA
CDR3: CASSTGGTALSTDTQYF
DNA: TGTGCCAGCAGCACCGGCGGGACAGCCCTTAGCACAGATACGCAGTATTTT

J: TRBJ1-1
size: few
V: TRBV6-2/TRBV6-3
D: NA
CDR3: CASSYSRGNTEAFF
DNA: TGTGCCAGCAGTTACTCGAGGGGTAACACTGAAGCTTTCTTT

J: TRBJ2-7
size: NA
V: TRBV6-2/TRBV6-3
D: TRBD1
CDR3: CASSPTIRQGKYEQYF
DNA: TGTGCCAGCAGCCCGACTATCCGACAGGGAAAATACGAGCAGTACTTC

J: TRBJ2-6
size: NA
V: TRBV7-2
D: NA
CDR3: CASSLKPGSSPGGANVLTF
DNA: TGTGCCAGCAGCTTGAAACCGGGCTCATCGCCGGGTGGGGCCAACGTCCTGACTTTC

J: TRBJ2-1
size: NA
V: TRBV7-9
D: NA
CDR3: CASSIQGGAYNEQFF
DNA: TGTGCCAGCAGCATCCAGGGGGGGGCTTACAATGAGCAGTTCTTC

J: TRBJ2-5
size: NA
V: TRBV6-5
D: NA
CDR3: CASSYRRTQETQYF
DNA: TGTGCCAGCAGCTACCGCCGGACCCAAGAGACCCAGTACTTC

J: TRBJ1-2
size: NA
V: TRBV5-4
D: NA
CDR3: CASRPRQGVFYGYTF
DNA: TGTGCCAGCAGGCCCCGGCAGGGAGTCTTTTATGGCTACACCTTC

J: TRBJ2-5
size: few
V: TRBV6-5
D: TRBD2
CDR3: CASRLRVGLARSGGTQYF
DNA: TGTGCCAGCAGATTACGCGTGGGACTAGCGCGATCGGGCGGGACCCAGTACTTC

J: TRBJ1-5
size: NA
V: TRBV6-2/TRBV6-3
D: NA
CDR3: CASSYSTGQHQPQHF
DNA: TGTGCCAGCAGTTACTCAACCGGACAGCATCAGCCCCAGCATTTT

J: TRBJ2-1
size: few
V: TRBV19
D: NA
CDR3: CASMQGNEQFF
DNA: TGTGCCAGTATGCAGGGGAATGAGCAGTTCTTC

J: TRBJ2-7
size: NA
V: TRBV6-5
D: NA
CDR3: CASRRGSSYEQYF
DNA: TGTGCCAGCAGGCGAGGGTCCTCCTACGAGCAGTACTTC

J: TRBJ2-1
size: few
V: TRBV6-2/TRBV6-3
D: NA
CDR3: CASSLQGYNEQFF
DNA: TGTGCCAGCAGTCTACAGGGTTACAATGAGCAGTTCTTC

J: TRBJ2-7
size: many
V: TRBV11-2
D: NA
CDR3: CATGLFYEQYF
DNA: TGTGCCACGGGACTTTTCTACGAGCAGTACTTC

J: TRBJ2-7
size: NA
V: TRBV7-6
D: NA
CDR3: CASSPMISYEQYF
DNA: TGTGCCAGCAGCCCCATGATTTCCTACGAGCAGTACTTC